This T cell receptor beta chain was sequenced in a study of blood T cells in healthy people across ages. Whole-study results and caveats: Long-lived donors exceeded aged donors in naive CD4+ cells and diversity. Reliance upon unsorted PBMCs precluded definitive naive versus antigen-experienced comparison.

This clonotype was observed a handful of times. Antigen: not known. In terms of origin and age, donors were healthy Caucasian individuals from Russia aged about 6 to 90. Combining a sample-barcoded 5' primer with a J-beta primer mix, a second PCR ran for about 6 to 12 cycles. TCRdb re-called the 5' RACE reads through MiXCR, storing one row per CDR3 protein. The table includes 1.2 million to 1.5 million distinct CDR3 sequences, 40% to 50% detected once. The CDR3 extends over 17 amino acids. Looked up from germline, CDR1 is LNHNV and CDR2 is YYDKDF (reference sequence). Between the trimmed V and J ends, which lost 0 bases and 0 bases, there was a span of 14 bases.

V is TRBV15 and J is TRBJ1-2; D remains unclear. The clonotype originates from a woman aged 18-29 years in good health. Sequenced input: blood. The CDR3 nucleotides read TGTGCCACCAGCAGAGATTTGGAACAGACCACTAACTATGGCTACACCTTC. This sequence encodes CATSRDLEQTTNYGYTF.